This T cell receptor beta chain was profiled in a study of blood T cell repertoires in COVID-19 (dated by TCRdb to about 2020). For the wider study: The collaborator samples originated in the United States, Italy and Spain and spanned the acute and convalescent phases of COVID-19. The prospective study material was composed of cDNA or gDNA derived from T cells, B-cell-depleted T cells, or PBMCs. The dataset comprised deeply sampled blood TCRbeta repertoires from subjects exposed to, actively infected with, or recovered from COVID-19. The repertoires were made available in a free public database intended to serve as a resource for research on the immune response to SARS-CoV-2. The samples were drawn from the first 160 participants of the ongoing ImmuneRACE study and from more than 1,000 subjects provided by 6 global collaborators. Sample metadata almost always included a de-identified subject ID, COVID-19 status, age in years and sex. Where HLA class I and class II types were available, the types were taken from metadata supplied by the sample provider, not from assay-based typing. The investigation overall reported the following: The quantity of clinical and demographic metadata differed by source and by participant and was supplied without curation.

Enrolling through a virtual design, the prospective study's participants ranged in age from roughly 18 to 100 years and lived across roughly 24 United States geographic areas. To assign participants to cohorts, the prospective study relied on clinical history that participants themselves reported in a screening survey and a study questionnaire. Mobile phlebotomists in the prospective study collected whole blood, serum and a nasopharyngeal or oropharyngeal swab from every participant. Additional blood draws and questionnaires over an approximately 2-month period could optionally be provided by prospective study participants. Blood samples from the prospective study were shipped frozen or at room temperature prior to DNA extraction. Via the germline V gene, CDR1 is SNHLY and CDR2 FYNNEI. The CDR3 covers 15 residues, taking in both the cysteine and the phenylalanine. Only the CDR3 portion is preserved as DNA: 45 bases, with reading frame beginning at the first base. From V the trimming removes 7 bases and from J it removes 6 bases, while the gene matches leave 10 bases of the junction unaccounted for.

Details on this clone: This receptor's antigen is unknown. There are no base qualities to consult, and no much larger clone falls within one base.

TCRbeta CDR3 regions were amplified from genomic DNA using the immunoSEQ Assay, a bias-controlled multiplex PCR. Per the original workflow: Within the assay, amplification of reference gene primers was used to estimate how many nucleated cells each sample contained. To quantify the absolute abundance of each unique TCRbeta CDR3 rearrangement, sequence reads were collapsed and filtered. For each sample, productive Simpson clonality was calculated as the square root of Simpson's diversity index over productive rearrangements. Here the immuneACCESS table is served through TCRdb, limited to in-frame sequences with V and J called. Missing clones are a known gap in these copies; in checked studies unresolved V genes cover under half, and the rest lacks a known reason. That table furnishes V, J and clone size, whereas the DNA furnished D and trimming. The table for this sample lists 150,000 to 200,000 clones; 81% of them were counted only once. About 6% of the sample rests with the top ten.

The chain couples TRBV2 to TRBJ2-1, and 9 junction bases match TRBD2. The sequence derives from a woman between 35 and 50 years old with acute COVID-19. The sample consisted of PBMCs or T cells enriched from blood (not recorded which). The nucleotides are TGTGCCAGCACGGGGGGCCTAGCGGGGCCCAATGAGCAGTTCTTC. Protein translation: CASTGGLAGPNEQFF. Extended through the reference TRBV2 and TRBJ2-1 proteins, this CDR3 yields the full variable domain: EPEVTQTPSHQVTQMGQEVILRCVPISNHLYFYWYRQILGQKVEFLVSFYNNEISEKSEIFDDQFSVERPDGSNFTLKIRSTKLEDSAMYFCASTGGLAGPNEQFFGPGTRLTVL.